The clone carrying this T cell receptor (beta chain) showed up many times. Germline-derived CDR1 and CDR2 are SGHRS and YFSETQ. The CDR3 loop spans 13 amino acids. V lost 3 bases and J 6 bases, leaving 11 bases between the germline ends. The TCRbeta library was prepared with unique molecular identifiers. Each CDR3 protein is one row after TCRdb ran MiXCR on the PCR reads. The data contain 490,000 or so distinct CDR3 sequences, under 15% of them singletons. The sample is drawn from a study of T-cell reconstitution after alpha-beta-depleted transplantation in children. The TCR sequence derives from a human donor who donated a stem cell graft to a child with combined immunodeficiency. The chain couples TRBV5-1 to TRBJ2-3, with a possible D match to TRBD2 (5 bases). The specimen comprised PBMCs from the stem cell graft donor, sampled from the stem cell graft. The CDR3 loop is CASSSPGLDTQYF. Written as DNA, the CDR3 is TGCGCCAGCAGCTCCCCCGGACTCGATACGCAGTATTTT.